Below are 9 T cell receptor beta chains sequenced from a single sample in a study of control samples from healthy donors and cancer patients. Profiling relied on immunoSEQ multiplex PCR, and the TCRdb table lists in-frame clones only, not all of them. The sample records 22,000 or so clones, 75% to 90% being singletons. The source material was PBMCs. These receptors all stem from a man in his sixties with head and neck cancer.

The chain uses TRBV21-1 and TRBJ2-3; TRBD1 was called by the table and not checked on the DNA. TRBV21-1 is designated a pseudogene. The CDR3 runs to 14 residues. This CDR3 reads CASSADRRTDTQYF. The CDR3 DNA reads TGTGCCAGCAGCGCGGACAGGCGCACAGATACGCAGTATTTT.

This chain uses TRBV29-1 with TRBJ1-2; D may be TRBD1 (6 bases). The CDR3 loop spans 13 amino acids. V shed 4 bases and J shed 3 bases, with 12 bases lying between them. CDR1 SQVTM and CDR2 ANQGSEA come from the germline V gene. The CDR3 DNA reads TGCAGCGTTGTCCCGGGACACCACTATGGCTACACCTTC. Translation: CSVVPGHHYGYTF. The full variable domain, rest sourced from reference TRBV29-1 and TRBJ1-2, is SAVISQKPSRDICQRGTSLTIQCQVDSQVTMMFWYRQQPGQSLTLIATANQGSEATYESGFVIDKFPISRPNLTFSTLTVSNMSPEDSSIYLCSVVPGHHYGYTFGSGTRLTVV.

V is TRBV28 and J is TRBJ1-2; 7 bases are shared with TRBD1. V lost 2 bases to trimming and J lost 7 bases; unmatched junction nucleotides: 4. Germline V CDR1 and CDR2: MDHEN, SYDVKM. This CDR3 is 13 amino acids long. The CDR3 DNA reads TGTGCCAGCAGTTTAACGCGGGACAGTGGCTACACCTTC. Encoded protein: CASSLTRDSGYTF.

The CDR3 DNA reads TGTGCCAGCAGCCCGACGAGGACATCCTCCTACAATGAGCAGTTCTTC. Its translation: CASSPTRTSSYNEQFF. The rearrangement joins TRBV13 to TRBJ2-1; tentatively, D is TRBD1 (5 bases). Germline V gene lookup returns CDR1 PRHDT and CDR2 FYEKMQ (reference sequence). V was shortened by 5 bases and J by 0 bases, with 14 bases between the two germline ends. This CDR3 contains 16 residues.

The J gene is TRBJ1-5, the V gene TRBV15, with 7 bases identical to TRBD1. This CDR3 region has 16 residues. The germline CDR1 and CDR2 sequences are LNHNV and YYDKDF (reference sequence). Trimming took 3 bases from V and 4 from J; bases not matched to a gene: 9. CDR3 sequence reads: CATSSDRVQRNQPQHF. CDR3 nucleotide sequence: TGTGCCACCAGCAGCGACAGGGTCCAGAGGAATCAGCCCCAGCATTTT.

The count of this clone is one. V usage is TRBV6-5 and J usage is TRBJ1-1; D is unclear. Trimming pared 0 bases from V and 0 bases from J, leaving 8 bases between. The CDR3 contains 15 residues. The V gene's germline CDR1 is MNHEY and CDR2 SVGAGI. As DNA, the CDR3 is TGTGCCAGCAGTTACTCCGCCTCTATGAACACTGAAGCTTTCTTT. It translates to CASSYSASMNTEAFF.

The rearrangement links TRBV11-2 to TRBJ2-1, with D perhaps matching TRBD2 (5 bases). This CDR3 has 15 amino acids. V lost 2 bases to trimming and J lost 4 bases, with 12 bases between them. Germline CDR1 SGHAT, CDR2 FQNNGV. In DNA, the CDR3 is TGTGCCAGCAGCTTAATGGGGTCGGGGTACAATGAGCAGTTCTTC. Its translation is CASSLMGSGYNEQFF.

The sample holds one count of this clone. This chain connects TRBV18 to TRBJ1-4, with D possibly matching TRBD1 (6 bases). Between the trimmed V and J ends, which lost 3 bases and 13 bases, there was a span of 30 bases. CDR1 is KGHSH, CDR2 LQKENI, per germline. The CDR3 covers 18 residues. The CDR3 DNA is TGTGCCAGCTCACCTTATGGGACAAATAACCGGCCAGAGAAAAGACTGTTTTTT. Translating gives CASSPYGTNNRPEKRLFF.

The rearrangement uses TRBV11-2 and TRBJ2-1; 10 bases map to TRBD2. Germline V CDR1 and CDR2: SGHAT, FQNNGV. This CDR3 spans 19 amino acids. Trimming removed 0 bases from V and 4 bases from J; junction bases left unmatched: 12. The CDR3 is CASSLESSASGRLYNEQFF. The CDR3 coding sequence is TGTGCCAGCAGCTTAGAGAGTTCGGCTAGCGGGAGACTATACAATGAGCAGTTCTTC.